The 14 T cell receptor beta chains reported below all come from one sample, sequenced in a study of blood T cell repertoires in COVID-19. Produced via immunoSEQ multiplex PCR; TCRdb's table is partial and in-frame only. The sample lists around 150,000 clones; around 82% were seen once. The sample taken for sequencing was peripheral blood. The receptors derive from a man in his sixties with active or convalescent COVID-19.

This chain links TRBV18 with TRBJ2-5; D is perhaps TRBD1 (6 bases). The CDR3 covers 15 residues. Trimming removed 5 bases at V and 4 bases at J, with 17 bases between. CDR1 is KGHSH, CDR2 LQKENI, per germline. CDR3 region: CASSARQDPRETQYF. The CDR3 DNA reads as TGTGCCAGCTCAGCTCGACAGGACCCGAGAGAGACCCAGTACTTC.

The chain combines TRBV3-1 (or the pseudogene TRBV3-2) with TRBJ1-3; no clear D. The CDR3 is made up of 12 amino acids. Germline lookup yields CDR1 LGHDT and CDR2 YNNKEL (reference sequence). V was shortened by 5 bases and J by 8 bases, with 10 bases between the two germline ends. The CDR3 spells CASSTPPDTIYF. In DNA form, the CDR3 reads TGTGCCAGCAGCACCCCACCGGACACCATATATTTT.

This chain connects TRBV9 to TRBJ2-5; 10 bases match TRBD2. This CDR3 has 16 amino acids. CDR1 SGDLS and CDR2 YYNGEE come from the germline V gene. J was trimmed by 3 bases and V by 8 bases; bases with no gene match: 13. The CDR3 spells CARWKRSGRAEETQYF. In DNA form, the CDR3 reads TGTGCCAGATGGAAACGGAGCGGGAGGGCGGAAGAGACCCAGTACTTC. Filled out from reference TRBV9 and TRBJ2-5, the complete variable domain reads DSGVTQTPKHLITATGQRVTLRCSPRSGDLSVYWYQQSLDQGLQFLIQYYNGEERAKGNILERFSAQQFPDLHSELNLSSLELGDSALYFCARWKRSGRAEETQYFGPGTRLLVL.

The chain recombines TRBV5-1 with TRBJ2-3; TRBD1 matches at 10 bases. The length of the CDR3 is 15 residues. Germline V gene lookup returns CDR1 SGHRS and CDR2 YFSETQ. Trimming removed 4 bases from V and 3 bases from J; junction bases left unmatched: 5. CDR3 sequence (DNA): TGCGCCAGCAGCCGACAGGGGGCGCAGACAGATACGCAGTATTTT. Translating gives CASSRQGAQTDTQYF.

The rearrangement links TRBV3-1 (or the pseudogene TRBV3-2) to TRBJ1-2; D perhaps matches TRBD1 (6 bases). This CDR3 spans 15 amino acids. CDR1 and CDR2 from the germline V gene are LGHDT and YNNKEL (reference sequence). The V gene lost 0 bases and the J gene lost 1 base, with 9 bases spanning the gap. The CDR3 region is CASSQDQGINYGYTF. The CDR3 coding sequence is TGTGCCAGCAGCCAAGATCAGGGGATTAACTATGGCTACACCTTC.

The chain employs TRBV5-1 and TRBJ1-4; 12 bases line up with TRBD1. The J segment lost 8 bases and the V segment lost 4 bases, leaving 9 bases of the junction unmatched. The germline V gene encodes CDR1 SGHRS and CDR2 YFSETQ. This CDR3 comprises 16 residues. In DNA form, the CDR3 reads TGCGCCAGCAGCCCGGGACAGGGGGCAGATAAGGAAAAACTGTTTTTT. Protein: CASSPGQGADKEKLFF. The whole variable domain, remainder taken from reference TRBV5-1 and TRBJ1-4, is KAGVTQTPRYLIKTRGQQVTLSCSPISGHRSVSWYQQTPGQGLQFLFEYFSETQRNKGNFPGRFSGRQFSNSRSEMNVSTLELGDSALYLCASSPGQGADKEKLFFGSGTQLSVL.

The rearrangement joins TRBV7-3 to TRBJ1-2, with 8 bases aligning to TRBD1. Germline values: CDR1 SGHTA, CDR2 FQGTGA. The CDR3 runs 16 residues. The ends lost 5 bases at V and 7 bases at J; junction bases unmatched: 15. The CDR3 reads CASSPTGTGSSSGYTF. CDR3 coding DNA: TGTGCCAGCAGCCCCACCGGGACAGGCTCCTCCAGTGGCTACACCTTC.

The chain has TRBV6-5 and TRBJ1-4; D is ambiguous. Germline loops: CDR1 MNHEY, CDR2 SVGAGI. Trimming removed 5 bases from V and 8 bases from J, with 12 bases in between. CDR3 size: 13 residues. The CDR3 DNA reads TGTGCCAGCAGTAACCGGGAGGGCGAAAAACTGTTTTTT. It codes for CASSNREGEKLFF.

CDR3 DNA sequence: TGTGCCAGCAGCGTCCCGGGACTAGCGGGAGACCTCCAAGAGACCCAGTACTTC. The encoded protein is CASSVPGLAGDLQETQYF. The J gene is TRBJ2-5, the V gene TRBV21-1; the D call of TRBD2 is as the table states it, not checked on the DNA. TRBV21-1 is marked as a pseudogene. This CDR3 is built from 18 residues.

The chain links TRBV13 to TRBJ2-7; D is undetermined. V gave up 0 bases and J gave up 0 bases, with 12 bases separating them. The CDR3 is 16 residues long. The germline gives CDR1 PRHDT, CDR2 FYEKMQ (reference sequence). The CDR3: CASSLGRVDNSYEQYF. The CDR3 coding sequence is TGTGCCAGCAGCTTAGGCCGGGTTGATAACTCCTACGAGCAGTACTTC. Full variable domain (remainder filled in from reference TRBV13 and TRBJ2-7): AAGVIQSPRHLIKEKRETATLKCYPIPRHDTVYWYQQGPGQDPQFLISFYEKMQSDKGSIPDRFSAQQFSDYHSELNMSSLELGDSALYFCASSLGRVDNSYEQYFGPGTRLTVT.

Here the CDR3 reads CASSSRQTYEQYF. DNA of the CDR3: TGTGCCAGCAGCTCGCGACAGACCTACGAGCAGTACTTC. The gene calls are TRBV11-1 and TRBJ2-7, with D tentatively TRBD1 (5 bases). Trimming pared 4 bases from V and 2 bases from J, leaving 9 bases between. This CDR3 has 13 residues. Germline V gene sequence: CDR1 SGHAT, CDR2 FQDESV (reference sequence).

The chain's CDR3 is CASSLGGGADTQYF. The CDR3 bases are TGTGCCAGCAGCTTGGGCGGGGGGGCAGATACGCAGTATTTT. The chain employs TRBV5-6 and TRBJ2-3; TRBD2 matches at 9 bases. CDR1 SGHDT and CDR2 YYEEEE come from the germline V gene. The CDR3 sequence is 14 residues long. V trimming: 0 bases; J trimming: 4 bases; junction bases outside the gene matches: 0.

The chain uses TRBV11-2 and TRBJ2-7; a possible D gene is TRBD2 (5 bases). V lost 0 bases and J lost 5, with 8 bases in between. The length of the CDR3 is 13 residues. Germline V lookup: CDR1 SGHAT, CDR2 FQNNGV. The CDR3 sequence: CASSLDMRDEQYF. CDR3 in DNA: TGTGCCAGCAGCTTAGATATGAGGGACGAGCAGTACTTC. Full variable domain (missing parts from reference TRBV11-2 and TRBJ2-7): EAGVAQSPRYKIIEKRQSVAFWCNPISGHATLYWYQQILGQGPKLLIQFQNNGVVDDSQLPKDRFSAERLKGVDSTLKIQPAKLEDSAVYLCASSLDMRDEQYFGPGTRLTVT.

The CDR3 region has the DNA TGCGCCAGCAGCTTATTCTCTACAGGGAGCTCCTACGAGCAGTACTTC. Residues: CASSLFSTGSSYEQYF. The chain recombines TRBV5-1 with TRBJ2-7, with a possible D match to TRBD1 (6 bases). Trimming cost V 2 bases and J 0 bases, with 15 bases left between them. This CDR3 spans 16 amino acids. The V gene's germline CDR1 is SGHRS and CDR2 YFSETQ. Complete variable domain (other parts from reference TRBV5-1 and TRBJ2-7): KAGVTQTPRYLIKTRGQQVTLSCSPISGHRSVSWYQQTPGQGLQFLFEYFSETQRNKGNFPGRFSGRQFSNSRSEMNVSTLELGDSALYLCASSLFSTGSSYEQYFGPGTRLTVT.